This TCR beta chain is from a study of cytomegalovirus exposure and HLA in healthy donors. The PCR was carried out with 60 Vbeta primers and 13 Jbeta primers. Libraries were prepared by immunoSEQ multiplex PCR; TCRdb keeps only in-frame clonotypes and omits some of them. The data show around 150,000 clones, with over 60% seen just once and approximately 2% held by the top ten. General study results and limits: A few of the chains that were CMV-associated were confirmed in vitro to be specific for CMV antigens.

With V trimmed by 7 bases and J by 9 bases, 8 bases remained unmatched. The CDR3 contains 14 residues. The V gene's germline CDR1 is ENHRY and CDR2 SYGVKD. As concerns this clone: Its cognate antigen is unknown.

The chain combines TRBV10-3 with TRBJ2-1, with 11 nucleotides matching TRBD2. This TCR was sampled from a man in his thirties or forties in good health and CMV-seronegative. Sequencing was performed on PBMCs. This CDR3 is CAITGTSGSGEQFF. The DNA of the CDR3 is TGTGCCATCACTGGGACTAGCGGTAGCGGTGAGCAGTTCTTC.